The 17 T cell receptor beta chains presented below share a single source sample, sequenced in a study of blood T cell repertoires in COVID-19. Method: immunoSEQ multiplex PCR; TCRdb's copy keeps in-frame clones and lacks some. The sample holds about 99,000 clones, 85% to 90% seen once. Material for sequencing was peripheral blood. The receptors were gathered from a man in his forties or fifties with acute or convalescent COVID-19.

The rearrangement joins TRBV24-1 to TRBJ2-1; 8 positions match TRBD1. This CDR3 comprises 12 residues. Germline CDR1 and CDR2: KGHDR and SFDVKD. Trimming cost V 4 bases and J 13 bases; bases outside gene matches: 5. CDR3 sequence (DNA): TGTGCCACCAGTGAGGGGACAGGATCCCAGTTCTTC. It specifies CATSEGTGSQFF.

In DNA form, the CDR3 reads TGTGCCAGCAGCCCCGCCGGGACAGTGAACAATGAGCAGTTCTTC. Protein sequence: CASSPAGTVNNEQFF. The rearrangement joins TRBV27 to TRBJ2-1; TRBD1 agrees at 7 bases. Trimming at V came to 6 bases and at J to 5 bases, leaving 10 bases not matched to a gene. The CDR3 totals 15 residues. Germline loops: CDR1 MNHEY, CDR2 SMNVEV (reference sequence).

This chain links TRBV5-1 with TRBJ2-7, with 8 positions matching TRBD1. Germline-derived CDR1 and CDR2 are SGHRS and YFSETQ. The CDR3 sequence is 14 residues long. V lost 4 bases, J lost 5 bases, and 8 bases stayed unmatched. The CDR3 loop reads CASSPPGQVNEQYF. The DNA of the CDR3 is TGCGCCAGCAGCCCCCCGGGACAGGTCAACGAGCAGTACTTC.

V gene TRBV28 combines with J gene TRBJ2-6, with 8 bases identical to TRBD1. The V segment lost 8 bases and the J segment 0 bases; nucleotides outside the gene matches: 3. There are 15 residues in the CDR3. Germline values: CDR1 MDHEN, CDR2 SYDVKM. CDR3 amino acids: CASETGGSGANVLTF. CDR3 DNA sequence: TGTGCCAGCGAAACAGGGGGCTCTGGGGCCAACGTCCTGACTTTC.

The gene calls are TRBV28 and TRBJ1-3, with 10 bases lining up with TRBD1. V shed 5 bases and J 7 bases; nucleotides not matched to a gene: 5. CDR3 length equals 14 residues. CDR1 is MDHEN and CDR2 is SYDVKM in the germline V gene. CDR3 residues: CASSMTGGSNTIYF. CDR3 DNA: TGTGCCAGCAGTATGACAGGGGGCAGTAACACCATATATTTT.

This rearrangement joins TRBV7-2 to TRBJ2-1, with 11 bases that match TRBD2. V was clipped by 2 bases and J by 1 base; unmatched bases: 4. This CDR3 comprises 17 residues. Germline CDR1 reads SGHTA; CDR2 reads FQGNSA. CDR3 sequence (DNA): TGTGCCAGCAGCTTACTAGCGGGAGGTGGGTCCTACAATGAGCAGTTCTTC. It encodes CASSLLAGGGSYNEQFF.

This clone was counted between two and nine times. This CDR3 is also generated by other DNA sequences in the sample. Here the CDR3 reads CASSLGGGRGSEQYF. In DNA form, the CDR3 reads TGTGCCAGCAGCTTAGGGGGGGGGCGGGGCTCCGAGCAGTACTTC. V and J are TRBV11-3 and TRBJ2-7; TRBD2 is a possible D gene (7 bases). Germline V CDR1 and CDR2: SGHNT, YENEEA. CDR3 length: 15 residues. Trimming took 1 base from V and 6 from J, leaving 16 bases between them.

V and J are TRBV7-9 and TRBJ2-1, with 11 bases fitting TRBD2. V gave up 1 base and J gave up 5 bases; unmatched junction bases: 7. The CDR3 totals 17 residues. CDR1 is SEHNR, CDR2 FQNEAQ, per germline (reference sequence). The CDR3 sequence is CASSLDLGTSGHNEQFF. The CDR3 DNA follows: TGTGCCAGCAGCTTAGATTTAGGGACTAGCGGTCACAATGAGCAGTTCTTC. Supplemented by reference TRBV7-9 and TRBJ2-1, the full variable domain reads DTGVSQNPRHKITKRGQNVTFRCDPISEHNRLYWYRQTLGQGPEFLTYFQNEAQLEKSRLLSDRFSAERPKGSFSTLEIQRTEQGDSAMYLCASSLDLGTSGHNEQFFGPGTRLTVL.

V gene TRBV6-1 combines with J gene TRBJ2-7; D may be TRBD2 (5 bases). The germline CDR1 and CDR2 sequences are MNHNS and SASEGT. V lost 1 base and J lost 0, with 10 bases in between. The CDR3 length is 15 residues. CDR3 nucleotide sequence: TGTGCCAGCAGTGAAGGGGGAGCCCTCTCCTACGAGCAGTACTTC. Amino acids: CASSEGGALSYEQYF.

This chain joins TRBV28 and TRBJ2-4; a weak D match, TRBD1 (6 bases). With 6 bases removed from V and 0 bases from J, the gap between germline ends came to 15 bases. The CDR3 totals 16 residues. From germline, CDR1 is MDHEN and CDR2 SYDVKM. The CDR3 DNA follows: TGTGCCAGCAGGGGCGGACAGAGCCTAGCCAAAAACATTCAGTACTTC. This sequence encodes CASRGGQSLAKNIQYF. Together with reference TRBV28 and TRBJ2-4, the CDR3 gives the full variable domain: DVKVTQSSRYLVKRTGEKVFLECVQDMDHENMFWYRQDPGLGLRLIYFSYDVKMKEKGDIPEGYSVSREKKERFSLILESASTNQTSMYLCASRGGQSLAKNIQYFGAGTRLSVL.

The gene calls are TRBV3-1 (or the pseudogene TRBV3-2) and TRBJ2-1; 13 bases fit TRBD2. The CDR3 has 17 amino acids. After removal of 5 bases from V and 7 bases from J, the junction contained 11 bases not matched to a gene. From germline, CDR1 is LGHDT and CDR2 YNNKEL (reference sequence). The CDR3 region is CASSGLLAGGLRNEQFF. CDR3 bases: TGTGCCAGCAGCGGCCTACTAGCGGGAGGGCTCCGGAATGAGCAGTTCTTC.

The gene calls are TRBV28 and TRBJ1-2; TRBD1 is a possible D gene (5 bases). The germline gives CDR1 MDHEN, CDR2 SYDVKM. CDR3 length: 15 amino acids. V was cut by 6 bases and J by 2 bases, with 16 bases left in between. CDR3 sequence reads: CASSQGRGLNYGYTF. The CDR3 DNA follows: TGTGCCAGCAGCCAAGGACGGGGGTTAAACTATGGCTACACCTTC.

A single count supports this clone. V and J are TRBV5-4 and TRBJ2-1; 11 bases agree with TRBD2. V was clipped by 4 bases and J by 0 bases; unmatched bases: 3. Germline CDR1 and CDR2: SGHNT and YYREEE (reference sequence). The CDR3 is 16 amino acids. The CDR3 here is CASSSTSGSSYNEQFF. The CDR3 nucleotides read TGTGCCAGCAGCAGCACTAGCGGGAGCTCCTACAATGAGCAGTTCTTC.

This chain uses TRBV5-1 with TRBJ2-7; a possible D gene is TRBD2 (5 bases). The V and J ends lost 6 bases and 0 bases respectively, with 13 bases between them. The CDR3 is made up of 14 amino acids. CDR1 is SGHRS, CDR2 YFSETQ, per germline. The CDR3 is CASKVAADSYEQYF. In nucleotides, the CDR3 is TGCGCCAGCAAGGTTGCAGCGGACTCCTACGAGCAGTACTTC.

The rearrangement uses TRBV25-1 and TRBJ2-1; TRBD2 matches 10 bases. Germline V gene sequence: CDR1 MGHDK, CDR2 SYGVNS. The CDR3 has 17 residues. V lost 0 bases to trimming and J lost 5 bases; unmatched junction nucleotides: 7. The CDR3 sequence is CASSEYRGTSADNEQFF. The CDR3 DNA follows: TGTGCCAGCAGTGAATATAGGGGGACTAGCGCCGACAATGAGCAGTTCTTC.

The chain employs TRBV5-6 and TRBJ2-6; D is unclear. Trimming shortened V by 4 bases and J by 2 bases, and 7 bases separated the two germline ends. CDR1 SGHDT and CDR2 YYEEEE come from the germline V gene. This CDR3 comprises 14 residues. The CDR3 sequence is CASSPRTGANVLTF. Here the CDR3 DNA reads TGTGCCAGCAGCCCGAGGACTGGGGCCAACGTCCTGACTTTC.

This clone was found a few times. The chain is built from TRBV19 and TRBJ1-2; a weak D match, TRBD1 (6 bases). CDR1 and CDR2 from the germline V gene are LNHDA and SQIVND (reference sequence). The V and J ends lost 5 bases and 3 bases respectively, with 13 bases between them. CDR3 length: 14 residues. CDR3 protein: CASSFRGFDYGYTF. In DNA form, the CDR3 reads TGTGCCAGTAGTTTCAGGGGCTTCGACTATGGCTACACCTTC.